This note documents a single TCR beta chain sequence. The data are from a study of blood T cell repertoires in COVID-19. Across the study: The cDNA or gDNA used as material had been derived from T cells, B-cell-depleted T cells, or PBMCs.

Per the original methods: Estimation of nucleated cell counts relied on the amplification of reference gene primers. TCRdb's copy holds only in-frame clones and misses some; the assay was immunoSEQ multiplex PCR. The DNA gave D and trimming, while V, J and clone size come from that table. The repertoire consists of about 24,000 clones, with more than 75% occurring once and the leading ten covering around 25%. This TCR was sampled from a human donor with active COVID-19. The donor label of this sample is uncertain. The sample comprised peripheral blood.

The CDR3 bases are TGTGCCAGCAGTGAGAGCTCGGGTCCAGCCAATCGGGAGACCCAGTACTTC. Translating it yields CASSESSGPANRETQYF. The chain links TRBV2 to TRBJ2-5; D is undetermined. The CDR3 contains 17 residues. In germline, CDR1 is SNHLY, CDR2 FYNNEI. Trimming took off 3 bases at V and 5 bases at J, with 22 bases between the two ends.